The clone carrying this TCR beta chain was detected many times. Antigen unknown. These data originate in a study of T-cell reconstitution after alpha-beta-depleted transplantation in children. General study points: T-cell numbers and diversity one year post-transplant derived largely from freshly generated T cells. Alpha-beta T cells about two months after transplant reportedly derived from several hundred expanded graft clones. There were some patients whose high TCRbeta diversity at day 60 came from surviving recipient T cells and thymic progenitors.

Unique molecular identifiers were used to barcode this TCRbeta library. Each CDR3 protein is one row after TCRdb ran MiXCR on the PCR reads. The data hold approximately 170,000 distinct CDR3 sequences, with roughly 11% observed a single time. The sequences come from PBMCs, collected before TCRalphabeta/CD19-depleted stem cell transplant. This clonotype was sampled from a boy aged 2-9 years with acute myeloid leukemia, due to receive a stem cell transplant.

CDR3 region: CSAQPGTGILYEQYF. The DNA of the CDR3 is TGCAGTGCTCAACCCGGGACAGGGATACTCTACGAGCAGTACTTC. The rearrangement joins TRBV20-1 to TRBJ2-7; 9 nucleotides align to TRBD1. J lost 3 bases, V lost 5 bases, and 11 bases had no gene match. The CDR3 consists of 15 residues. Germline assignment: CDR1 DFQATT and CDR2 SNEGSKA (reference sequence).